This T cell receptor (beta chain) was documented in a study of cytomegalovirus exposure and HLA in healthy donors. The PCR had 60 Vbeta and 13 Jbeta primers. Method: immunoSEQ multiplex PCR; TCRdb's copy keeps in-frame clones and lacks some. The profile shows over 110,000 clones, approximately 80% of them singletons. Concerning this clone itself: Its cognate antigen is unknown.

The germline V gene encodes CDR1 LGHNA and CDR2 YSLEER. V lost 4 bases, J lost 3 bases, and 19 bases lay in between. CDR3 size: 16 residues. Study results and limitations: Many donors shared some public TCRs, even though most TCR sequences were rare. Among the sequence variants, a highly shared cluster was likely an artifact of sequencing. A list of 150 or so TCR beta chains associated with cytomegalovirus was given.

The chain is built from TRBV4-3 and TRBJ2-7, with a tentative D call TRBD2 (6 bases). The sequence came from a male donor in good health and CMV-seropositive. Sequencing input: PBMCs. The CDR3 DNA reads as TGCGCCAGCAGCCCCCGAAAGGGCGGGACCTTCTACGAGCAGTACTTC. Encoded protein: CASSPRKGGTFYEQYF.